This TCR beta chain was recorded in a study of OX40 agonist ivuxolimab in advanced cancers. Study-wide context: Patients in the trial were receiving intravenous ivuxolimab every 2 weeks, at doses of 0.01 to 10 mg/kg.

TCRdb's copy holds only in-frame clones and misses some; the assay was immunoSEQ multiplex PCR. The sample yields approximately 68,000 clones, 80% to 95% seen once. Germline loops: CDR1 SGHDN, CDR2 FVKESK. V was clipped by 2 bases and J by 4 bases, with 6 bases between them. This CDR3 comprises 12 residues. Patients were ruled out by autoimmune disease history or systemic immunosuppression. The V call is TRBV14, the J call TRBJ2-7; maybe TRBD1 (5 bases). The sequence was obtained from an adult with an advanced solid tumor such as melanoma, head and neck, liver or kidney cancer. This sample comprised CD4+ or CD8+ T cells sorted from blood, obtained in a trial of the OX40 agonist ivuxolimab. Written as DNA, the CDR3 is TGTGCCAGCAGCCAACAGGGTTACGAGCAGTACTTC. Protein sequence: CASSQQGYEQYF.